This T cell receptor beta chain was obtained from a study of blood T cell repertoires in COVID-19. The wider study: COVID-19 samples collected from the United States, Italy and Spain covered acute and convalescent phases. In each case, the material was cDNA or gDNA derived from T cells, B-cell-depleted T cells, or PBMCs.

As handled by the study authors: From reference gene primer amplification, estimates of nucleated cell counts were derived. Repertoires were generated with immunoSEQ multiplex PCR, while TCRdb's copy carries only in-frame clones and drops some. V and J calls and clone size are those listed in that table; D and trimming were worked out from the DNA. The sample includes over 120,000 clones, 75% to 80% of them seen just once. This clone has just a few counts. The TCR comes from a woman in her fifties or sixties with active or convalescent COVID-19. Material for sequencing was peripheral blood.

The CDR3 here is CASSLSTGDYGYTF. CDR3 bases: TGTGCCAGCAGCTTGAGTACGGGGGACTATGGCTACACCTTC. The gene calls are TRBV5-4 and TRBJ1-2, with TRBD1 as a possible D gene (5 bases). This CDR3 comprises 14 residues. Per germline, CDR1 SGHNT and CDR2 YYREEE (reference sequence). The V gene lost 1 base and the J gene lost 3 bases, with 10 bases spanning the gap.